These 24 T cell receptor beta chains were sequenced from one sample in a study of PD-1 blockade in mismatch repair-deficient tumors. TCRdb's table, derived via immunoSEQ multiplex PCR, lists solely in-frame clones and lacks some. The repertoire has about 120,000 clones, 60% to 85% of them found once; the top ten carry about 4.5%. Sample: peripheral blood, taken roughly 13 months after starting pembrolizumab. Receptors originate from an adult with mismatch repair-deficient cancer.

This chain connects TRBV25-1 to TRBJ1-2; 11 positions agree with TRBD1. The V and J ends lost 8 bases and 6 bases, in that order; junction bases with no gene match: 8. The CDR3 has 14 amino acids. Germline V lookup: CDR1 MGHDK, CDR2 SYGVNS. The CDR3 region is CASAWTGGFDGYTF. The CDR3 coding sequence is TGTGCCAGCGCCTGGACAGGGGGCTTTGATGGCTACACCTTC.

The chain carries TRBV2 and TRBJ2-3, with D unresolved. The CDR3 has 13 residues. Germline-derived CDR1 and CDR2 are SNHLY and FYNNEI. Trimming took 7 bases from V and 5 from J, leaving 13 bases between them. CDR3: CASNSDARDTQYF. The CDR3, as DNA: TGTGCCAGCAACAGCGATGCAAGAGATACGCAGTATTTT.

This clone occurred a few times. The chain is built from TRBV7-9 and TRBJ1-5, with a tentative D call TRBD1 (5 bases). Germline assignment: CDR1 SEHNR and CDR2 FQNEAQ (reference sequence). The CDR3 sequence is 14 residues long. V was cut by 2 bases and J by 3 bases, with 8 bases left in between. This CDR3 is CASSLSGNNQPQHF. The CDR3 DNA follows: TGTGCCAGCAGCTTATCAGGGAACAATCAGCCCCAGCATTTT.

This clone was observed once. The rearrangement links TRBV5-1 to TRBJ2-5, with D possibly matching TRBD2 (6 bases). Trimming removed 0 bases from V and 9 bases from J, with 12 bases in between. The CDR3 runs to 13 residues. CDR1 is SGHRS and CDR2 is YFSETQ in the germline V gene. Written as DNA, the CDR3 is TGCGCCAGCAGCTTGGCCGGGACTGGGTCCCAGTACTTC. It specifies CASSLAGTGSQYF.

This chain uses TRBV29-1 with TRBJ2-7, with TRBD2 identical over 9 bases. The CDR3 is 15 amino acids. The germline V gene has CDR1 SQVTM and CDR2 ANQGSEA. V gave up 2 bases and J gave up 6 bases; unmatched junction bases: 11. CDR3 DNA: TGCAGCGTTGAATACCCGGGACTAGCTACTCGCGAGCAGTACTTC. Amino acids: CSVEYPGLATREQYF.

The chain carries TRBV7-6 and TRBJ2-5; tentatively, D is TRBD1 or TRBD2 (5 bases each). Trimming shortened V by 1 base and J by 2 bases, and 11 bases separated the two germline ends. This CDR3 is built from 15 residues. Germline V gene lookup returns CDR1 SGHVS and CDR2 FNYEAQ. As DNA, the CDR3 is TGTGCCAGCAGCTTAGGGGGCGGGCTACAAGAGACCCAGTACTTC. Protein sequence: CASSLGGGLQETQYF.

This clone was picked up one time. This chain joins TRBV11-3 and TRBJ1-1; the D is unclear. The CDR3 is 13 amino acids. Germline values: CDR1 SGHNT, CDR2 YENEEA. V was clipped by 8 bases and J by 5 bases, with 15 bases between them. The CDR3 is CASGVGSGTEAFF. In nucleotides, the CDR3 is TGTGCCAGCGGGGTGGGGTCGGGGACTGAAGCTTTCTTT.

This clone was counted between two and nine times. This chain connects TRBV6-5 to TRBJ1-2; D uncertain. The germline CDR1 and CDR2 sequences are MNHEY and SVGAGI. This CDR3 has 15 residues. V lost 2 bases, J lost 0 bases, and 10 bases lay in between. The chain's CDR3 is CASSYTLTTNYGYTF. As DNA, the CDR3 is TGTGCCAGCAGTTACACTCTAACAACTAACTATGGCTACACCTTC.

The chain is built from TRBV18 and TRBJ2-1, with 12 bases aligning to TRBD2. V was clipped by 1 base and J by 6 bases; unmatched bases: 4. Looked up from germline, CDR1 is KGHSH and CDR2 is LQKENI. The length of the CDR3 is 16 residues. Written as DNA, the CDR3 is TGTGCCAGCTCACCACACCAGGGACTAGCGGGCAATGAGCAGTTCTTC. As protein: CASSPHQGLAGNEQFF.

This clone is medium-sized (0.01 to 0.1%) in the sample. The V gene is TRBV30, the J gene TRBJ1-1, with D possibly TRBD1 on 6 matching bases. Trimming took off 0 bases at V and 4 bases at J, with 9 bases between the two ends. CDR1 is GTSNPN and CDR2 is SVGIG in the germline V gene (reference sequence). There are 13 residues in the CDR3. CDR3 protein: CAWSVRGGTEAFF. CDR3 coding DNA: TGTGCCTGGAGTGTACGAGGGGGCACTGAAGCTTTCTTT.

This clone was counted between two and nine times. V and J are TRBV19 and TRBJ2-7; D unclear. V lost 5 bases and J 0 bases, leaving 14 bases between the germline ends. Germline CDR1 reads LNHDA; CDR2 reads SQIVND (reference sequence). CDR3 size: 15 residues. As DNA, the CDR3 is TGTGCCAGTAGTCTGTCGGCAGGTGGCTCCTACGAGCAGTACTTC. Translated, it gives CASSLSAGGSYEQYF.

The J gene is TRBJ1-2, the V gene TRBV25-1; D unresolved. CDR3 length: 12 residues. V was pared by 6 bases and J by 0 bases, with 5 bases between. CDR1 and CDR2 (germline): MGHDK, SYGVNS. The CDR3 DNA is TGTGCCAGCAGCCCATCTAACTATGGCTACACCTTC. Amino acids: CASSPSNYGYTF.

This clone appeared a single time. This could be a read error, since a much larger clone is one nucleotide away. V gene TRBV2 combines with J gene TRBJ1-1; maybe TRBD1 (6 bases). Trimming removed 6 bases from V and 1 base from J, with 12 bases in between. This CDR3 contains 14 residues. Germline V gives CDR1 SNHLY, CDR2 FYNNEI. CDR3 coding DNA: TGTGCCAGCAGCAAACAGGGACCGAACACTGAAGCTTTCTTT. Protein sequence: CASSKQGPNTEAFF.

Concerning this clone: A junction end diverges from the germline sequence, so it may reflect a read error. CDR3 loop: CASSVDGGKTQYF. For the CDR3, the DNA is TGTGCCAGCAGCGTAGATGGGGGGAAGACCCAGTACTTC. V is TRBV11-2 and J is TRBJ2-5, with a weak D call TRBD2 (6 bases). The CDR3 totals 13 residues. In germline, CDR1 is SGHAT, CDR2 FQNNGV.

A note on this clone: Other DNA sequences from this sample encode an identical CDR3 as well. The rearrangement joins TRBV7-2 to TRBJ2-2; no reliable D call. CDR1 and CDR2 (germline): SGHTA, FQGNSA. Trimming removed 3 bases from V and 4 bases from J, with 6 bases in between. CDR3 length equals 13 residues. The CDR3 DNA is TGTGCCAGCAGCTTGGACGGCACCGGGGAGCTGTTTTTT. It codes for CASSLDGTGELFF.

This chain links TRBV7-3 with TRBJ2-3; unclear D gene. Germline V gene data show CDR1 as SGHTA and CDR2 as FQGTGA. This CDR3 region has 14 residues. Trimming removed 6 bases from V and 5 bases from J, with 15 bases in between. This CDR3 reads CASSLRGFEDTQYF. In nucleotides, the CDR3 is TGTGCCAGCAGTTTGCGTGGATTTGAAGATACGCAGTATTTT.

The chain joins TRBV11-3 to TRBJ1-1; TRBD1 might be the D (6 bases). This CDR3 contains 14 residues. Between the trimmed V and J ends, which lost 2 bases and 4 bases, there was a span of 11 bases. Germline-derived CDR1 and CDR2 are SGHNT and YENEEA. CDR3 DNA: TGTGCCAGCAGCTTAAAGGGGGTTGGCACTGAAGCTTTCTTT. Encoded protein: CASSLKGVGTEAFF. Together with reference TRBV11-3 and TRBJ1-1, the CDR3 gives the full variable domain: EAGVVQSPRYKIIEKKQPVAFWCNPISGHNTLYWYLQNLGQGPELLIRYENEEAVDDSQLPKDRFSAERLKGVDSTLKIQPAELGDSAVYLCASSLKGVGTEAFFGQGTRLTVV.

The chain joins TRBV9 to TRBJ2-2, with D tentatively TRBD1 or TRBD2 (5 bases each). Germline lookup yields CDR1 SGDLS and CDR2 YYNGEE. Trimming shortened V by 4 bases and J by 3 bases, and 16 bases separated the two germline ends. The CDR3 length is 16 residues. The CDR3 DNA sequence: TGTGCCAGCAGCTATTCGAGAGGGGCGGACACCGGGGAGCTGTTTTTT. It encodes CASSYSRGADTGELFF. The whole variable domain, remainder taken from reference TRBV9 and TRBJ2-2, is DSGVTQTPKHLITATGQRVTLRCSPRSGDLSVYWYQQSLDQGLQFLIQYYNGEERAKGNILERFSAQQFPDLHSELNLSSLELGDSALYFCASSYSRGADTGELFFGEGSRLTVL.

This clone was seen a single time. The rearrangement links TRBV7-9 to TRBJ2-2, with TRBD2 matching 9 bases. V lost 2 bases and J lost 4; bases outside the gene matches: 11. This CDR3 is 18 amino acids long. Germline V gene sequence: CDR1 SEHNR, CDR2 FQNEAQ (reference sequence). The CDR3 spells CASSLSLSGSWGTGELFF. In DNA, the CDR3 is TGTGCCAGCAGCTTAAGCCTTAGCGGGAGTTGGGGCACCGGGGAGCTGTTTTTT. Supplemented by reference TRBV7-9 and TRBJ2-2, the full variable domain reads DTGVSQNPRHKITKRGQNVTFRCDPISEHNRLYWYRQTLGQGPEFLTYFQNEAQLEKSRLLSDRFSAERPKGSFSTLEIQRTEQGDSAMYLCASSLSLSGSWGTGELFFGEGSRLTVL.

The chain has TRBV7-9 and TRBJ2-3, with no clear D. Trimming took off 5 bases at V and 1 base at J, with 4 bases between the two ends. CDR1 is SEHNR, CDR2 FQNEAQ, per germline (reference sequence). This CDR3 contains 12 residues. The CDR3 loop reads CASSHRTDTQYF. The CDR3 coding sequence is TGTGCCAGCAGCCACCGCACAGATACGCAGTATTTT.

This chain uses TRBV28 with TRBJ2-7, with a weak D call TRBD2 (5 bases). Germline V lookup: CDR1 MDHEN, CDR2 SYDVKM. With 3 bases removed from V and 1 base from J, the gap between germline ends came to 10 bases. The CDR3 runs to 14 residues. The CDR3 loop is CASSFGVRSYEQYF. DNA of the CDR3: TGTGCCAGCAGTTTCGGGGTTAGGTCCTACGAGCAGTACTTC.

This clone was counted a single time. This rearrangement joins TRBV25-1 to TRBJ2-1; 12 bases align to TRBD2. In germline, CDR1 is MGHDK, CDR2 SYGVNS. This CDR3 spans 15 amino acids. V shed 7 bases, J shed 3 bases, and the junction held 4 bases outside the gene matches. CDR3 coding DNA: TGTGCCAGCACTAGCGGGAGGGGGGTCTACAATGAGCAGTTCTTC. Its translation: CASTSGRGVYNEQFF.

This chain connects TRBV13 to TRBJ2-5, with D perhaps TRBD1 (6 bases). The V end was cut by 0 bases, the J end by 5 bases, with 22 bases between. CDR3 size: 18 residues. Per the germline V gene, CDR1 is PRHDT and CDR2 is FYEKMQ (reference sequence). This CDR3 is CASSLGRTLSERGETQYF. The DNA of the CDR3 is TGTGCCAGCAGCTTAGGTCGTACTTTAAGCGAGAGGGGGGAGACCCAGTACTTC.

This chain uses TRBV2 with TRBJ2-3, with D unresolved. CDR1 is SNHLY, CDR2 FYNNEI, per germline. The CDR3 spans 11 residues. The germline V and J ends were trimmed by 6 bases and 7 bases, with 8 bases remaining between them. The CDR3 coding sequence is TGTGCCAGCAGCGAGAAGTATACGCAGTATTTT. It translates to CASSEKYTQYF.